The clone carrying this T cell receptor (beta chain) has only a few counts. What it recognizes is unknown. These data originate in a study of T cell repertoires in cytomegalovirus infection. Study summary: The study used recently identified HLA-C-restricted and well-studied HLA-B-restricted CMV epitopes. Public TCR beta signatures indicated both CMV infection and matching HLA type.

TCRdb itself ran the reads through MiXCR, one entry per CDR3 protein. The data contain 650,000 to 850,000 distinct CDR3 sequences, under 35% of them seen just once; the ten biggest clones take up about 12%. Study-wide findings and caveats: Cumulative frequency of public TCR beta families picked out carriers of CMV plus the relevant HLA. HLA-C-restricted CMV-specific TCR beta clonotypes prevailed in the ex vivo response.

CDR1 is MNHEY and CDR2 is SMNVEV in the germline V gene (reference sequence). Deletions cut 3 bases from V and 4 bases from J, with 13 bases between. This CDR3 spans 15 amino acids. The sequenced sample was cultured CD8+ T cells from PBMCs, obtained from culture after CMV antigen stimulation. The TCR was taken from a human donor in good health (CMV status not recorded). Some clones in this sample may be carry-over from other donors' samples. The chain joins TRBV27 to TRBJ2-1, with a weak D call TRBD2 (5 bases). Here the CDR3 DNA reads TGTGCCAGCAGTTTGAGGAAAAGCGGATACAATGAGCAGTTCTTC. Translated: CASSLRKSGYNEQFF.